A single sample gave rise to the 23 T cell receptor beta chains below, sequenced in a study of PD-L1 blockade in urothelial cancer. TCRdb's copy holds only in-frame clones and misses some; the assay was immunoSEQ multiplex PCR. The profile shows about 70,000 clones, 85% to 90% of them singletons. Time point defined: pretreatment peripheral blood. The sample was PBMCs, taken around atezolizumab (anti-PD-L1) treatment. The receptors originated from a man aged 65 to 85 with urothelial cancer.

The chain uses TRBV7-9 and TRBJ2-7, with TRBD1 identical over 7 bases. The CDR3 contains 14 residues. V was pared by 8 bases and J by 4 bases, with 11 bases of the junction left unmatched. Germline V CDR1 and CDR2: SEHNR, FQNEAQ (reference sequence). Here the CDR3 DNA reads TGTGCCAGCCGGGACAGCGACCTTGGGTACGAGCAGTACTTC. This codes for CASRDSDLGYEQYF.

In this sample, this clone turned up once. The chain joins TRBV5-4 to TRBJ2-1; 13 nucleotides agree with TRBD2. CDR1 and CDR2 (germline): SGHNT, YYREEE (reference sequence). The ends lost 2 bases at V and 5 bases at J; junction bases unmatched: 1. This CDR3 has 15 amino acids. As DNA, the CDR3 is TGTGCCAGCAGCTTCGGACTAGCGGGGGACAATGAGCAGTTCTTC. Its translation is CASSFGLAGDNEQFF.

A few counts support this clone. This rearrangement joins TRBV7-2 to TRBJ2-2; possible D gene TRBD1, 5 bases. The CDR3 extends over 17 amino acids. The V end was cut by 0 bases, the J end by 5 bases, with 16 bases between. Germline CDR1 is SGHTA and CDR2 is FQGNSA. The CDR3 here is CASSLAPRAARTGELFF. The DNA for the CDR3 is TGTGCCAGCAGCTTAGCGCCCAGGGCAGCGAGGACCGGGGAGCTGTTTTTT.

This chain connects TRBV28 to TRBJ2-5; 8 bases align to TRBD1. CDR3 length: 13 amino acids. V lost 5 bases, J lost 2 bases, and 1 base stayed unmatched. CDR1 is MDHEN, CDR2 SYDVKM, per germline. CDR3 coding DNA: TGTGCCAGCAGTACAGGGGGTCAAGAGACCCAGTACTTC. Translating it yields CASSTGGQETQYF.

CDR3 protein: CASSAGQGLPYEQYF. In DNA form, the CDR3 reads TGTGCCAGCAGCGCGGGACAGGGACTACCCTACGAGCAGTACTTC. V usage is TRBV7-8 and J usage is TRBJ2-7; 9 nucleotides line up with TRBD1. V lost 5 bases and J lost 2; bases outside the gene matches: 7. The germline CDR1 and CDR2 sequences are SGHVS and FQNEAQ. CDR3 length equals 15 residues.

V and J are TRBV19 and TRBJ1-4; D not certain. The germline CDR1 and CDR2 sequences are LNHDA and SQIVND (reference sequence). Trimming pared 4 bases from V and 6 bases from J, leaving 6 bases between. The CDR3 is 12 amino acids. The CDR3 DNA follows: TGTGCCAGTAGTACCTCAGATGAAAAACTGTTTTTT. It codes for CASSTSDEKLFF.

The V and J genes are TRBV4-1 and TRBJ1-1, with D unclear. The CDR3 has 15 residues. Trimming took off 4 bases at V and 4 bases at J, with 16 bases between the two ends. CDR1 MGHRA and CDR2 YSYEKL come from the germline V gene. CDR3 sequence reads: CASSPETNRRTEAFF. The CDR3 DNA follows: TGCGCCAGCAGCCCTGAGACAAATAGACGCACTGAAGCTTTCTTT.

J is TRBJ2-2 and V is TRBV5-1; D might be TRBD1 (6 bases). Germline V gives CDR1 SGHRS, CDR2 YFSETQ. CDR3 length: 15 amino acids. The germline V and J ends were trimmed by 5 bases and 5 bases, with 16 bases remaining between them. Written as DNA, the CDR3 is TGCGCCAGCAGGTTCCCCGAGACAGGTACCGGGGAGCTGTTTTTT. Protein sequence: CASRFPETGTGELFF.

J is TRBJ2-7 and V is TRBV6-1; D is perhaps TRBD1 (5 bases). The V and J ends lost 3 bases and 3 bases respectively, with 9 bases between them. The CDR3 has 13 residues. The germline gives CDR1 MNHNS, CDR2 SASEGT. CDR3 in amino acids: CASSDHRSYEQYF. The DNA for the CDR3 is TGTGCCAGCAGTGATCACAGGAGCTACGAGCAGTACTTC.

V is TRBV19 and J is TRBJ1-1, with a possible D match to TRBD1 (6 bases). Germline V gene lookup returns CDR1 LNHDA and CDR2 SQIVND (reference sequence). V lost 7 bases, J lost 11 bases, and 17 bases lay in between. The CDR3 has 12 amino acids. The CDR3 loop is CASTSPPGEAFF. CDR3 coding DNA: TGTGCCAGTACCTCCCCCCCAGGGGAGGCTTTCTTT.

V gene TRBV6-4 combines with J gene TRBJ2-5, with unresolved D. CDR3 length: 13 amino acids. Between the trimmed V and J ends, which lost 3 bases and 5 bases, there was a span of 10 bases. CDR1 and CDR2 from the germline V gene are MRHNA and SNTAGT. CDR3 in amino acids: CASSENESETQYF. The CDR3 DNA is TGTGCCAGCAGTGAAAACGAGTCGGAGACCCAGTACTTC.

This CDR3 reads CASNHRVSSYEQYF. The DNA for the CDR3 is TGTGCCAGCAATCACAGGGTGTCCTCCTACGAGCAGTACTTC. The chain has TRBV28 and TRBJ2-7, with D maybe TRBD1 (6 bases). The germline V gene encodes CDR1 MDHEN and CDR2 SYDVKM. The CDR3 runs to 14 residues. Trimming pared 7 bases from V and 0 bases from J, leaving 13 bases between.

The rearrangement joins TRBV28 to TRBJ1-4; 8 positions agree with TRBD1. V shed 4 bases, J shed 7 bases, and the junction held 11 bases outside the gene matches. The germline CDR1 and CDR2 sequences are MDHEN and SYDVKM. This CDR3 contains 16 residues. The CDR3 nucleotides are TGTGCCAGCAGTTCCACCGACAGGGGTAGGGGTGAAAAACTGTTTTTT. This sequence encodes CASSSTDRGRGEKLFF.

The J gene is TRBJ1-5, the V gene TRBV5-3; D is perhaps TRBD1 (5 bases). TRBV5-3 is an open reading frame whose function is uncertain. Trimming removed 5 bases at V and 5 bases at J, with 20 bases between. The length of the CDR3 is 16 residues. CDR3: CARRPPGNGLDQPQHF. The CDR3 DNA follows: TGTGCCAGAAGGCCCCCAGGGAACGGGCTGGATCAGCCCCAGCATTTT.

The genes are TRBV7-9 and TRBJ1-5, with 8 bases identical to TRBD1. Germline loops: CDR1 SEHNR, CDR2 FQNEAQ (reference sequence). CDR3 length: 16 residues. The J segment lost 6 bases and the V segment lost 5 bases, leaving 12 bases of the junction unmatched. The CDR3 loop is CASSTDGQGLGQPQHF. DNA of the CDR3: TGTGCCAGCAGCACCGACGGACAGGGCCTAGGTCAGCCCCAGCATTTT.

The chain combines TRBV7-8 with TRBJ1-2, with D uncertain. The V gene lost 5 bases and the J gene lost 2 bases, with 9 bases spanning the gap. CDR1 is SGHVS and CDR2 is FQNEAQ in the germline V gene. The CDR3 is 13 residues long. DNA for the CDR3: TGTGCCAGCAGCCGGGAGTCCAACTATGGCTACACCTTC. It translates to CASSRESNYGYTF.

The chain recombines TRBV28 with TRBJ1-4; D gene uncertain. The germline V and J ends were trimmed by 6 bases and 10 bases, with 9 bases remaining between them. The CDR3 sequence is 11 residues long. Per the germline V gene, CDR1 is MDHEN and CDR2 is SYDVKM. The CDR3 DNA reads as TGTGCCAGCAGCTACCTTGGAAAACTGTTTTTT. Encoded protein: CASSYLGKLFF.

The V gene is TRBV20-1, the J gene TRBJ2-1; tentatively, D is TRBD1 (5 bases). Germline V gene data show CDR1 as DFQATT and CDR2 as SNEGSKA (reference sequence). V was clipped by 7 bases and J by 7 bases, with 8 bases between them. The CDR3 extends over 10 amino acids. The CDR3 here is CSGQRNEQFF. The CDR3 DNA reads TGCAGTGGACAGCGAAATGAGCAGTTCTTC.

The rearrangement links TRBV2 to TRBJ1-5; tentatively, D is TRBD1 (6 bases). The CDR3 has 15 residues. The V end was cut by 6 bases, the J end by 0 bases, with 12 bases between. The germline gives CDR1 SNHLY, CDR2 FYNNEI. CDR3 loop: CASSPDRLSNQPQHF. The CDR3 DNA sequence: TGTGCCAGCAGCCCAGACAGGCTTAGCAATCAGCCCCAGCATTTT. Full variable domain (outside the CDR3, taken from reference TRBV2 and TRBJ1-5): EPEVTQTPSHQVTQMGQEVILRCVPISNHLYFYWYRQILGQKVEFLVSFYNNEISEKSEIFDDQFSVERPDGSNFTLKIRSTKLEDSAMYFCASSPDRLSNQPQHFGDGTRLSIL.

V gene TRBV7-9 combines with J gene TRBJ2-1; 8 bases map to TRBD1. Germline V gene sequence: CDR1 SEHNR, CDR2 FQNEAQ (reference sequence). The junction had 12 bases not matched to a gene; V was cut back by 6 bases and J by 8 bases. The length of the CDR3 is 15 residues. Written as DNA, the CDR3 is TGTGCCAGCAGTTCCGGACAGGGACTTACGGATGAGCAGTTCTTC. This codes for CASSSGQGLTDEQFF.

The J gene is TRBJ1-1, the V gene TRBV6-1, with D uncertain. The CDR3 spans 14 residues. Trimming pared 4 bases from V and 3 bases from J, leaving 12 bases between. Germline V gene data show CDR1 as MNHNS and CDR2 as SASEGT. CDR3 sequence reads: CASSVEGLDTEAFF. DNA of the CDR3: TGTGCCAGCAGTGTGGAGGGATTGGACACTGAAGCTTTCTTT.

The chain combines TRBV6-1 with TRBJ2-7; TRBD2 agrees at 7 bases. Germline-derived CDR1 and CDR2 are MNHNS and SASEGT. With 1 base clipped from V and 0 bases from J, the junction kept 3 bases outside the gene matches. The CDR3 consists of 15 residues. CDR3 bases: TGTGCCAGCAGTGAAGGCGGGGGAAGCTCCTACGAGCAGTACTTC. This codes for CASSEGGGSSYEQYF.

The chain recombines TRBV5-4 with TRBJ2-2; TRBD2 might be the D (6 bases). This CDR3 is built from 15 residues. Per germline, CDR1 SGHNT and CDR2 YYREEE (reference sequence). Trimming pared 2 bases from V and 0 bases from J, leaving 8 bases between. In DNA form, the CDR3 reads TGTGCCAGCAGCTTTAGCGGAGCGAACACCGGGGAGCTGTTTTTT. Translated: CASSFSGANTGELFF.